This entry describes one T cell receptor (beta chain). The data stem from a study of blood T cell repertoires in COVID-19. Study background: T cells, B-cell-depleted T cells, or PBMCs provided the cDNA or gDNA that served as material.

Libraries were prepared by immunoSEQ multiplex PCR; TCRdb keeps only in-frame clonotypes and omits some of them. The repertoire holds under 200,000 clones, with around 82% as singletons. The CDR3 is 15 amino acids. Trimming took off 8 bases at V and 4 bases at J, with 21 bases between the two ends. Looked up from germline, CDR1 is MNHEY and CDR2 is SMNVEV (reference sequence). The sequenced sample was peripheral blood. The genes are TRBV27 and TRBJ2-7, with D perhaps matching TRBD2 (5 bases). The receptor's source is a human donor with acute or convalescent COVID-19. The donor label of this sample is uncertain. For the CDR3, the DNA is TGTGCCAGCGTAGGACCGGGAAATCCGGGATACGAGCAGTACTTC. Translated: CASVGPGNPGYEQYF.